This TCR beta chain was identified in a study of neurological immune-mediated disorders (dated by TCRdb to between 2018 and 2021). Regarding the research as a whole: Among the approximately 34 multiple sclerosis patients, relapsing-remitting MS accounted for some 30 and secondary progressive MS accounted for 3. The cohort included about 66 subjects: about 14 with HAM/TSP, some 35 with multiple sclerosis, and 20 healthy controls. Peripheral blood TCR-beta repertoires from patients with HTLV-I-associated myelopathy (HAM/TSP), patients with multiple sclerosis, and healthy controls were compared in the study using UMI-based sequencing. Longitudinal samples, technical triplicates and paired sorted CD4+ and CD8+ T-cell subsets, alongside PBMC samples, were included among the approximately 98 TCR-beta libraries.

cDNA was synthesized by template-switch 5'RACE using a primer carrying a 10-nucleotide random unique molecular identifier by which each TCR transcript was tagged. Every sequencing run covered 15-18 subjects and yielded more than 180 million TCR-beta sequences. The RNeasy kit was used to extract total RNA. Using the KAPA Real-time Library Amplification kit, TCR-beta VDJ regions were amplified with primers for the TCR constant region and the 5'RACE anchor. Sample indexes and Illumina adaptors were added in a first PCR, after which library yield was increased in a second PCR. The roughly 650 bp TCR product was size-selected on a 2% E-gel SizeSelection system after Ampure bead purification. Before pooling, libraries had their quality checked on a Bioanalyzer, their concentration measured with Qubit, and their quantity determined with the Kapa Library Quantification kit. An Illumina HiSeq 2500 was used to sequence the libraries paired-end at 2 x 150 bp. To increase sequence diversity, about 25-31% phiX was spiked into each library pool. Per the source publication's procedure: The UMI-based MiGEC pipeline processed quality-filtered reads and removed over 80% of raw TCR sequences during error correction. IMGT germline references were used for alignment of VDJ genes, and clonotypes were defined by a unique CDR3 amino acid sequence together with V-J genes. Clonal expansion, Shannon diversity and CDR3 relatedness (CalcPairwiseDistances, ClusterSamples) were evaluated with VDJtools, and phylogenetic trees were built with CLCbio workbench. Clones with at least 8 unique UMIs were defined as expanded, with this threshold being based on coefficient-of-variation modelling across technical triplicates. TCRdb reran the public reads through fastp at Q25 and MiXCR, keeping productive beta chains. For every CDR3 protein sequence, its rows merge into one entry that carries the most common genes and DNA. These V and J calls derive from TCRdb rather than the authors' analysis. The sample profile shows about 33,000 distinct CDR3 sequences; approximately 1.5% of them were found once. The leading ten clones occupy around 9.2% of the sample.

For the unsorted PBMC libraries, 2 million PBMCs were stored in RNAlater at -80 degrees C until RNA extraction and were used to generate the libraries. The multiple sclerosis patients were enrolled in a US clinical protocol that evaluated disease progression with magnetic resonance imaging. Peripheral blood was subjected to Ficoll-Hypaque density gradient centrifugation to isolate PBMCs, which were then cryopreserved in liquid nitrogen. This clonotype was found many times. It has no known antigen specificity. One base away there is no much larger clone; base qualities are not given. The germline V gene encodes CDR1 DFQATT and CDR2 SNEGSKA (reference sequence). Trimming costs V 5 bases and J 8 bases, and their ends lie 15 bases apart. The CDR3 goes from the cysteine to the phenylalanine over 12 residues. Only the CDR3 portion is preserved as DNA: 36 bases, with reading frame beginning at the first base.

The paper's findings and limits, for the study overall: No identical CDR3 amino acid sequences were shared among expanded clones across subjects, suggesting private TCR-beta repertoires in all groups. TCR clonal expansion was highest in HAM/TSP patients and lowest in MS patients, with MS patients falling below even healthy controls. In a phylogenetic analysis, the repertoires of 18 out of 34 MS patients fell into a single cluster of related CDR3 sequences, pointing to a possible signature at the repertoire level. The MS cluster was not associated with any clinical or MRI features, and the authors stated that larger cohorts are needed.

Input material: PBMCs. The chain is assembled from TRBV20-1 and TRBJ1-2; D gene: possibly TRBD1, on 5 matching bases. The clonotype comes from a woman aged 25 to 39 with multiple sclerosis. The nucleotide sequence is given as TGCAGTGCTCCCAGGGAGTCCAGGGGCTACACCTTC. It encodes CSAPRESRGYTF.